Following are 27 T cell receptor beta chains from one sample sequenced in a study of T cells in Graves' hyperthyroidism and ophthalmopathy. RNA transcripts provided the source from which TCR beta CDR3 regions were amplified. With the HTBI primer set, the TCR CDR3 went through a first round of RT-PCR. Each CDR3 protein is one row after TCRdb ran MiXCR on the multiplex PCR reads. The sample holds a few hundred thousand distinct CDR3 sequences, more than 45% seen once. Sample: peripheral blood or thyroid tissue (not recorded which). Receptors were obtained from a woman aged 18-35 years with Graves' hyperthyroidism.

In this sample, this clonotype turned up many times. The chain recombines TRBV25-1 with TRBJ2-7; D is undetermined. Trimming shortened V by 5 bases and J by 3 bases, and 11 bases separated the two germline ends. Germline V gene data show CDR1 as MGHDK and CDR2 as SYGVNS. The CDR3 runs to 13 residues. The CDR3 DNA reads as TGTGCCAGCAGTACGGCTCCCGGCTACGAGCAGTACTTC. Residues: CASSTAPGYEQYF.

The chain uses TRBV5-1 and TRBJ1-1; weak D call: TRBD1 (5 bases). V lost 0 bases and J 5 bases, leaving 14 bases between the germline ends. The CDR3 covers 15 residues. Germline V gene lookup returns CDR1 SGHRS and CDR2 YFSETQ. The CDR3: CASSLGGTVRTEAFF. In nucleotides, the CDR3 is TGCGCCAGCAGCTTGGGGGGGACGGTGAGGACTGAAGCTTTCTTT. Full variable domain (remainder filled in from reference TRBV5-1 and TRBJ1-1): KAGVTQTPRYLIKTRGQQVTLSCSPISGHRSVSWYQQTPGQGLQFLFEYFSETQRNKGNFPGRFSGRQFSNSRSEMNVSTLELGDSALYLCASSLGGTVRTEAFFGQGTRLTVV.

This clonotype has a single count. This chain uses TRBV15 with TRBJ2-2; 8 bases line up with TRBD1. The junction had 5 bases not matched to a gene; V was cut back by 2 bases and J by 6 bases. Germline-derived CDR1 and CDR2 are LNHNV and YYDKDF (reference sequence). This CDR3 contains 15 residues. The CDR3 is CATSRPGQGPGELFF. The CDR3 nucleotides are TGTGCCACCAGCAGACCTGGACAGGGACCCGGGGAGCTGTTTTTT.

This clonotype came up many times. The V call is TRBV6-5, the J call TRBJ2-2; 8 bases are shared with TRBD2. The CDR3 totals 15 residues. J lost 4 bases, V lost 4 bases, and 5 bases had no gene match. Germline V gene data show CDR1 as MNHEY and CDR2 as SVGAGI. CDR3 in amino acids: CASSSRTSPTGELFF. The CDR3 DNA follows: TGTGCCAGCAGTTCAAGGACTAGCCCCACCGGGGAGCTGTTTTTT.

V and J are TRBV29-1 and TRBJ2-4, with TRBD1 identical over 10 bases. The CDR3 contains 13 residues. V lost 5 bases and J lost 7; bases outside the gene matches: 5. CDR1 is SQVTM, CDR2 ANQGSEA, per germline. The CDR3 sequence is CSVRQGASNIQYF. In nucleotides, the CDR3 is TGCAGCGTTAGACAGGGGGCATCGAACATTCAGTACTTC.

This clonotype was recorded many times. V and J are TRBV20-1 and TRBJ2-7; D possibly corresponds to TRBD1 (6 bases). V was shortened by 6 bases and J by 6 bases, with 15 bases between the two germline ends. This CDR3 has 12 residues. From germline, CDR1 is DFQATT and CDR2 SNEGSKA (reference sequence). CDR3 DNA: TGCAGTGCGGGACAAACACAGCGCGAGCAGTACTTC. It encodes CSAGQTQREQYF.

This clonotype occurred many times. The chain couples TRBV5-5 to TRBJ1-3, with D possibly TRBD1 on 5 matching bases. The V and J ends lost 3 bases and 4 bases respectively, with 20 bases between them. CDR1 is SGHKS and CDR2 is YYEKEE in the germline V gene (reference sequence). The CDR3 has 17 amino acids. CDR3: CASSSERRRARGNTIYF. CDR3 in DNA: TGTGCCAGCAGCTCTGAACGACGCAGGGCAAGAGGAAACACCATATATTTT.

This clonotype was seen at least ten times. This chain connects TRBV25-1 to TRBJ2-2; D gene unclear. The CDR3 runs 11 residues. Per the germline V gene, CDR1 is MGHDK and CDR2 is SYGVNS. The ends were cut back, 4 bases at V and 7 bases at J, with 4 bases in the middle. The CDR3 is CASSGDGELFF. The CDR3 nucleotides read TGTGCCAGCAGTGGGGACGGGGAGCTGTTTTTT.

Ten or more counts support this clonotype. CDR3 amino acids: CASSPLLRGYEQYF. The DNA for the CDR3 is TGCGCCAGCAGCCCTCTCCTCAGGGGCTACGAGCAGTACTTC. The chain joins TRBV4-1 to TRBJ2-7, with a weak D call TRBD1 (6 bases). The ends were cut back, 4 bases at V and 3 bases at J, with 13 bases in the middle. This CDR3 comprises 14 residues. Germline loops: CDR1 MGHRA, CDR2 YSYEKL.

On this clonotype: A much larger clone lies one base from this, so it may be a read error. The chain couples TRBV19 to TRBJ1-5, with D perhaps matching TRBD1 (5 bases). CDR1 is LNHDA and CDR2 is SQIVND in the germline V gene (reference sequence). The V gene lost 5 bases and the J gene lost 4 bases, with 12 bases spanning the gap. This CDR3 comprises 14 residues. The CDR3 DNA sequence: TGTGCCAGTAGTGTCGGGGGGATAAATCAGCCCCAGCATTTT. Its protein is CASSVGGINQPQHF.

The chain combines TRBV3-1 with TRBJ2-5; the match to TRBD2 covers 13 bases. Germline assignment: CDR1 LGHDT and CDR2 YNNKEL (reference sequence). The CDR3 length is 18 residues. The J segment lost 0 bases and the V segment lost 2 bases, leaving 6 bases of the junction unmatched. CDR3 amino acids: CASSQYQGLAGNQETQYF. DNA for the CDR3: TGTGCCAGCAGCCAATACCAGGGACTAGCGGGGAACCAAGAGACCCAGTACTTC.

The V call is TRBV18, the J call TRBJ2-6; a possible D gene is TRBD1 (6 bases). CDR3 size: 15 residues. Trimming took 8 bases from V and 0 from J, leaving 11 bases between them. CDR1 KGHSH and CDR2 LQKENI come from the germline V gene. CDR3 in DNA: TGTGCCAGCGCGGACAGTTCCTCTGGGGCCAACGTCCTGACTTTC. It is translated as CASADSSSGANVLTF.

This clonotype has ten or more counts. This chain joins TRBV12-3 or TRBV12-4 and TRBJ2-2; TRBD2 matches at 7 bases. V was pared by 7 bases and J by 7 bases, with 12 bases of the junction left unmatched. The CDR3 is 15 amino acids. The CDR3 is CASTETGGAYGELFF. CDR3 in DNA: TGTGCCAGCACCGAGACGGGAGGAGCGTACGGGGAGCTGTTTTTT.

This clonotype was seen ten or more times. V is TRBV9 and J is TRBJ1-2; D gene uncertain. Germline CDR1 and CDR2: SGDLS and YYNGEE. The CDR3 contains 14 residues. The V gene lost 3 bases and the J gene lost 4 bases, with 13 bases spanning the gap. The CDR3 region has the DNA TGTGCCAGCAGCGACCCTACAGAGACCTATGGCTACACCTTC. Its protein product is CASSDPTETYGYTF. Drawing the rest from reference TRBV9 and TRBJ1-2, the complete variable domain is DSGVTQTPKHLITATGQRVTLRCSPRSGDLSVYWYQQSLDQGLQFLIQYYNGEERAKGNILERFSAQQFPDLHSELNLSSLELGDSALYFCASSDPTETYGYTFGSGTRLTVV.

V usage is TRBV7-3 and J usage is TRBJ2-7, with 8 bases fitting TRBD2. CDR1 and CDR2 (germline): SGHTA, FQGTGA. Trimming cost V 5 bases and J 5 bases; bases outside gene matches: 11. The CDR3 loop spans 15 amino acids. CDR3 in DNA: TGTGCCAGCAGCCTAGGGGGGACTAGACGGGACGAGCAGTACTTC. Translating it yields CASSLGGTRRDEQYF. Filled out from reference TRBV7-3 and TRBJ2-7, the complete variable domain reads GAGVSQTPSNKVTEKGKYVELRCDPISGHTALYWYRQSLGQGPEFLIYFQGTGAADDSGLPNDRFFAVRPEGSVSTLKIQRTERGDSAVYLCASSLGGTRRDEQYFGPGTRLTVT.

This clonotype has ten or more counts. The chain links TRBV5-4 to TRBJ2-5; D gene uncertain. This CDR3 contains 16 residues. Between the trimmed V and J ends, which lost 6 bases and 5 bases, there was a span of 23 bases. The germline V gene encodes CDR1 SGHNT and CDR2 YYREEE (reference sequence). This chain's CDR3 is CASNPDLTLLGETQYF. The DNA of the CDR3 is TGTGCCAGCAACCCAGACCTGACCCTCCTGGGGGAGACCCAGTACTTC.

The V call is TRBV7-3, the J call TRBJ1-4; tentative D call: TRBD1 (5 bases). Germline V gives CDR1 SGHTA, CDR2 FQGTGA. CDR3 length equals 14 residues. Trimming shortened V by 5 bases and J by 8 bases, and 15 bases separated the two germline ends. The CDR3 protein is CASSESGGGEKLFF. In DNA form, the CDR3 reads TGTGCCAGCAGCGAATCCGGGGGGGGGGAAAAACTGTTTTTT.

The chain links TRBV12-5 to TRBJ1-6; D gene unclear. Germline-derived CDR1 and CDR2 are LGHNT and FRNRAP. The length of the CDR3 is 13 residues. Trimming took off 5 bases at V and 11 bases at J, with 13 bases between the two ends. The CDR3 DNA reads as TGTGCTAGTGGTCGAGGGCTGCAACCACCCCTCCACTTT. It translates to CASGRGLQPPLHF.

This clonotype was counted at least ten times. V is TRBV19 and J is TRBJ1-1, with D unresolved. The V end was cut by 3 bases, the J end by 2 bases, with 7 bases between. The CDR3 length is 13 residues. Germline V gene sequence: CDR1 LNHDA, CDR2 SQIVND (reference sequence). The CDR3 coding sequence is TGTGCCAGTAGTATTGCCGTTAACACTGAAGCTTTCTTT. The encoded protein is CASSIAVNTEAFF.

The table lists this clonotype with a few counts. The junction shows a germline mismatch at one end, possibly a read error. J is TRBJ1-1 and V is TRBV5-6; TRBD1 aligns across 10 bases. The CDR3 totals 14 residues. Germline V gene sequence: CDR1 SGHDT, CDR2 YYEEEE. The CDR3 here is CASSRGQGSTEAFF. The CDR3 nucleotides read TGCGCCAGCAGCCGGGGACAGGGGAGCACTGAAGCTTTCTTT.

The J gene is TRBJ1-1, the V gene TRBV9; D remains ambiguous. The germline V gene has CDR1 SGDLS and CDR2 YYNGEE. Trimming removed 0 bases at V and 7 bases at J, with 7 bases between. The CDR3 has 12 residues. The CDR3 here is CASSVGAGEAFF. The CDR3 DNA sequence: TGTGCCAGCAGCGTAGGGGCCGGTGAAGCTTTCTTT.

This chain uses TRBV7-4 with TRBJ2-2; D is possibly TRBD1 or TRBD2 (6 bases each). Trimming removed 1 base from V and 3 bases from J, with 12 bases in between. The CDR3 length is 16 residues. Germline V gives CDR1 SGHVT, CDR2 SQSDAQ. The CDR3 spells CASSLEHGGYTGELFF. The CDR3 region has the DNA TGTGCCAGCAGCTTAGAGCACGGGGGCTACACCGGGGAGCTGTTTTTT.

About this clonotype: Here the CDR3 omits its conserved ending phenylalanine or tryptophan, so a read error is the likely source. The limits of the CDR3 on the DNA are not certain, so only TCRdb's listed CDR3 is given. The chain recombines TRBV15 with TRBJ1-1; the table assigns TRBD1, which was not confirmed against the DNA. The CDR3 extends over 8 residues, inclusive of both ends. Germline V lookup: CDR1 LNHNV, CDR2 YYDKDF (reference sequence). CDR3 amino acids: CATSRLAG.

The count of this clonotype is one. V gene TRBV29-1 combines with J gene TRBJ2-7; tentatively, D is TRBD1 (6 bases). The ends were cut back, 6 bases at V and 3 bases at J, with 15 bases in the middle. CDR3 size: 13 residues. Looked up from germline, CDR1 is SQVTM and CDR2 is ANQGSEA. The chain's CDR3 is CSVGSTGFYEQYF. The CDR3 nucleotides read TGCAGCGTGGGGTCAACAGGGTTCTACGAGCAGTACTTC.

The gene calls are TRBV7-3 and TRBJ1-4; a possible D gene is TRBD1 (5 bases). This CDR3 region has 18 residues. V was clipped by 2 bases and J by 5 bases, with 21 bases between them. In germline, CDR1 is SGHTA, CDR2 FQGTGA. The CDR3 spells CASSLFGGSVKYNEKLFF. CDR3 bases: TGTGCCAGCAGCTTATTCGGGGGGAGCGTCAAGTACAATGAAAAACTGTTTTTT.

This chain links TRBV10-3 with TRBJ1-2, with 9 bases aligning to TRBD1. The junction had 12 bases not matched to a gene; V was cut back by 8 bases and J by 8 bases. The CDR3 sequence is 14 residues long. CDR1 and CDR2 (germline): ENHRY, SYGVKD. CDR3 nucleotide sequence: TGTGCCATCCACGACCGCTTGACAGGGGGAGGCTACACCTTC. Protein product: CAIHDRLTGGGYTF.

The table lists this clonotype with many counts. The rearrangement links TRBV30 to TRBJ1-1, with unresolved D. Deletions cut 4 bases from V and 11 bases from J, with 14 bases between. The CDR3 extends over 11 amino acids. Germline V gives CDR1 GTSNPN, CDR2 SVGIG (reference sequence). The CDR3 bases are TGTGCCTGGACGGTATCAACCTTCGCTTTCTTT. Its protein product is CAWTVSTFAFF.